These 18 T cell receptor beta chains originate from one sample sequenced in a study of blood T cell repertoires in COVID-19. Here immunoSEQ multiplex PCR was the method, and the copy in TCRdb shows in-frame clones only, minus some. Of around 110,000 clones listed, roughly nine tenths are singletons. Material: peripheral blood. These receptors originate from a middle-aged man with acute or convalescent COVID-19.

V usage is TRBV3-1 (or the pseudogene TRBV3-2) and J usage is TRBJ1-5, with a possible D match to TRBD1 (5 bases). The CDR3 consists of 15 residues. V was trimmed by 0 bases and J by 11 bases, leaving 17 bases between them. CDR1 and CDR2 from the germline V gene are LGHDT and YNNKEL (reference sequence). CDR3 in DNA: TGTGCCAGCAGCCAAGACTTGGCGGGGCCGGGGGCCCAGCATTTT. It specifies CASSQDLAGPGAQHF.

The V call is TRBV9, the J call TRBJ1-3; TRBD1 agrees at 9 bases. The CDR3 runs 17 residues. After removal of 4 bases from V and 3 bases from J, the junction contained 11 bases not matched to a gene. Germline-derived CDR1 and CDR2 are SGDLS and YYNGEE. This CDR3 reads CASSQRDRASGGNTIYF. The CDR3 DNA follows: TGTGCCAGCAGCCAAAGGGACAGGGCATCGGGTGGAAACACCATATATTTT.

The chain recombines TRBV9 with TRBJ1-6; a weak D match, TRBD1 (5 bases). V shed 4 bases and J shed 9 bases, with 14 bases lying between them. The CDR3 sequence is 14 residues long. In germline, CDR1 is SGDLS, CDR2 YYNGEE. The CDR3 nucleotides are TGTGCCAGCAGCACCAGGGAGGCAGCTTCACCCCTCCACTTT. The encoded protein is CASSTREAASPLHF.

The V call is TRBV6-2 or TRBV6-3, the J call TRBJ2-3; 9 bases agree with TRBD1. The CDR3 is made up of 12 amino acids. The V and J ends lost 6 bases and 9 bases, in that order; junction bases with no gene match: 4. Germline V gene sequence: CDR1 MNHEY, CDR2 SVGEGT. The CDR3 sequence is CASSRGQGTQYF. In DNA, the CDR3 is TGTGCCAGCAGCCGAGGACAGGGGACGCAGTATTTT.

This chain links TRBV2 with TRBJ1-6; no firm D call. Trimming removed 4 bases at V and 5 bases at J, with 9 bases between. Germline assignment: CDR1 SNHLY and CDR2 FYNNEI. CDR3 length: 14 residues. The CDR3 region has the DNA TGTGCCAGCAGTGGCGTCAGCGATAATTCACCCCTCCACTTT. Amino acids: CASSGVSDNSPLHF. The full variable domain, in which reference TRBV2 and TRBJ1-6 provide the parts outside the CDR3, is EPEVTQTPSHQVTQMGQEVILRCVPISNHLYFYWYRQILGQKVEFLVSFYNNEISEKSEIFDDQFSVERPDGSNFTLKIRSTKLEDSAMYFCASSGVSDNSPLHFGNGTRLTVT.

The CDR3 bases are TGTGCCATCAGTGAGTCGCGCGGGGGGATCCAAGAGACCCAGTACTTC. Protein sequence: CAISESRGGIQETQYF. The V gene is TRBV10-3, the J gene TRBJ2-5, with TRBD2 identical over 8 bases. There are 16 residues in the CDR3. Unmatched junction bases numbered 4, after V lost 0 bases and J lost 1 base. Germline V lookup: CDR1 ENHRY, CDR2 SYGVKD.

The chain is built from TRBV12-3 or TRBV12-4 and TRBJ1-1, with D possibly matching TRBD1 (6 bases). The V and J ends lost 6 bases and 4 bases respectively, with 12 bases between them. CDR3 length: 13 residues. The CDR3 DNA sequence: TGTGCCAGCAGGGAAGGGGGTCGCACTGAAGCTTTCTTT. Protein: CASREGGRTEAFF.

The chain links TRBV5-1 to TRBJ2-7; tentatively, D is TRBD1 (5 bases). The CDR3 consists of 13 residues. The germline V gene has CDR1 SGHRS and CDR2 YFSETQ. The V end was cut by 0 bases, the J end by 6 bases, with 10 bases between. The CDR3 loop reads CASSLVTTGEQYF. DNA of the CDR3: TGCGCCAGCAGCTTGGTGACAACAGGCGAGCAGTACTTC.

This chain's CDR3 is CASSIVTLAGGYNEQFF. The CDR3 nucleotides are TGTGCCAGTAGTATTGTAACCTTAGCGGGAGGGTACAATGAGCAGTTCTTC. V usage is TRBV19 and J usage is TRBJ2-1, with 11 bases that match TRBD2. Germline CDR1 reads LNHDA; CDR2 reads SQIVND (reference sequence). This CDR3 has 17 amino acids. Trimming removed 3 bases from V and 4 bases from J; junction bases left unmatched: 8.

This chain connects TRBV27 to TRBJ2-1; 9 nucleotides match TRBD2. The CDR3 is 15 amino acids. Germline lookup yields CDR1 MNHEY and CDR2 SMNVEV (reference sequence). Losses at the gene ends were 3 bases for V and 4 bases for J; bases not matched to a gene: 4. Here the CDR3 reads CASSLAGGIYNEQFF. CDR3 sequence (DNA): TGTGCCAGCAGTTTGGCGGGGGGGATATACAATGAGCAGTTCTTC.

The chain carries TRBV24-1 and TRBJ2-1; possibly TRBD1 for D (6 bases). This CDR3 comprises 12 residues. In germline, CDR1 is KGHDR, CDR2 SFDVKD. V dropped 4 bases and J dropped 15 bases, with 15 bases sitting between them. For the CDR3, the DNA is TGTGCCACCAGTGAAACGGACAGCCGCCCGTTCTTC. Protein sequence: CATSETDSRPFF.

The rearrangement uses TRBV7-9 and TRBJ1-4; 8 positions agree with TRBD1. Per germline, CDR1 SEHNR and CDR2 FQNEAQ (reference sequence). The CDR3 runs 15 residues. The ends lost 3 bases at V and 8 bases at J; junction bases unmatched: 8. The DNA of the CDR3 is TGTGCCAGCAGCTTTGGACAGGGAATCGGAGAAAAACTGTTTTTT. Translation gives CASSFGQGIGEKLFF.

The sample holds a few counts of this clone. V and J are TRBV18 and TRBJ2-4; 8 bases are a match to TRBD2. The CDR3 consists of 13 residues. Germline-derived CDR1 and CDR2 are KGHSH and LQKENI. Trimming removed 6 bases from V and 7 bases from J; junction bases left unmatched: 5. CDR3 DNA: TGTGCCAGCTCCGTGGCGGGGGGCAACATTCAGTACTTC. Amino acid sequence: CASSVAGGNIQYF.

The chain couples TRBV9 to TRBJ2-7; 8 nucleotides align to TRBD2. The CDR3 runs 14 residues. Germline V gene sequence: CDR1 SGDLS, CDR2 YYNGEE. Trimming took 3 bases from V and 5 from J; bases not matched to a gene: 7. The CDR3 is CASSETSGGDEQYF. The CDR3 region has the DNA TGTGCCAGCAGCGAGACCTCGGGGGGGGACGAGCAGTACTTC.

The chain links TRBV11-2 to TRBJ2-7; D gene uncertain. The CDR3 extends over 13 amino acids. CDR1 and CDR2 from the germline V gene are SGHAT and FQNNGV. V was cut by 4 bases and J by 2 bases, with 9 bases left in between. The CDR3 nucleotides are TGTGCCAGCAGCTCCGACACAACCTACGAGCAGTACTTC. It yields the protein CASSSDTTYEQYF.

This rearrangement joins TRBV5-6 to TRBJ1-1, with D hard to call. The CDR3 loop spans 16 amino acids. Trimming removed 9 bases from V and 5 bases from J, with 26 bases in between. Germline CDR1 reads SGHDT; CDR2 reads YYEEEE. CDR3 sequence: CATRRGGWESGTEAFF. The DNA of the CDR3 is TGTGCCACCCGACGCGGCGGATGGGAGTCGGGAACTGAAGCTTTCTTT.

V usage is TRBV4-2 and J usage is TRBJ2-7, with 9 positions matching TRBD1. Per the germline V gene, CDR1 is LGHNA and CDR2 is YNFKEQ. This CDR3 region has 14 residues. Trimming took 4 bases from V and 1 from J; bases not matched to a gene: 2. The CDR3 nucleotides are TGTGCCAGCAGCCCCGGGACAGGGTCCTACGAGCAGTACTTC. It is translated as CASSPGTGSYEQYF.

V usage is TRBV5-1 and J usage is TRBJ2-5; possibly TRBD1 for D (6 bases). The CDR3 sequence is 16 residues long. Trimming removed 0 bases at V and 5 bases at J, with 17 bases between. CDR1 and CDR2 (germline): SGHRS, YFSETQ. The CDR3 bases are TGCGCCAGCAGCTTGGCCGATCGGACCCAGGGGGAGACCCAGTACTTC. The encoded protein is CASSLADRTQGETQYF.